This T cell receptor beta chain was sequenced in a study of control samples from healthy donors and cancer patients (TCRdb year 2020). In regard to this clone: The specificity of this receptor is unknown.

To prepare the library, the immunoSEQ multiplex PCR assay was applied. TCRdb stores this immuneACCESS table with in-frame sequences only. Part of the clones is absent; in the studies checked, under half of the shortfall reflects unresolved V genes, and no reason is known for the rest. The sample's own table lists about 190,000 clones. About 2.2% of the sample goes to the ten largest clones. The germline V and J ends show losses of 5 bases and 10 bases respectively, and no gene match explains 19 bases of the junction. CDR1 and CDR2 were assigned from the germline V gene (reference sequence) as MNHNY and SVGAGI. Reading from cysteine to phenylalanine, the CDR3 counts 17 amino acids. The read is trimmed to its CDR3 DNA, 51 bases read in frame from base 1.

This receptor was identified in a woman between 25 and 40 years old in good health. Material for sequencing was blood. The chain is encoded by TRBV6-6 joined to TRBJ1-4, with 7 bases in between that match TRBD1. The nucleotide sequence reads TGTGCCAGCAGTCCATCCCCTTCAGACAGGGAGGATGGAAAACTGTTTTTT. This translates into CASSPSPSDREDGKLFF.